The 15 T cell receptor beta chains listed next were all sequenced from one sample in a study of shared clonotypes between healthy human individuals. Using immunoSEQ multiplex PCR, the repertoire was profiled, and TCRdb retains in-frame clones only, with some absent. The data hold about 1.5 million clones, with 95% to 99% observed a single time. Material for sequencing was naive CD4+ T cells sorted from blood. Subset described: CD45RA+ positively selected. The receptors were gathered from a man aged 30 to 45 in good health.

The chain couples TRBV27 to TRBJ2-7; D may be TRBD1 (6 bases). V was cut by 4 bases and J by 8 bases, with 24 bases left in between. From germline, CDR1 is MNHEY and CDR2 SMNVEV (reference sequence). The CDR3 is 16 residues long. The CDR3 reads CASSSSSDRFQRKQYF. CDR3 in DNA: TGTGCCAGCAGTTCCTCATCCGACAGGTTTCAACGTAAGCAGTACTTC.

The chain has TRBV10-3 and TRBJ2-7; TRBD2 matches at 7 bases. J gave up 4 bases and V 10 bases, and 7 bases lay outside the gene matches. The CDR3 runs 12 residues. The germline gives CDR1 ENHRY, CDR2 SYGVKD. The CDR3 DNA is TGTGCCACTCGGACTAGTATGTACGAGCAGTACTTC. Residues: CATRTSMYEQYF.

The CDR3 protein is CASSPGQGADQPQHF. CDR3 coding DNA: TGTGCCAGCTCACCGGGACAGGGGGCCGATCAGCCCCAGCATTTT. V usage is TRBV18 and J usage is TRBJ1-5; 12 nucleotides match TRBD1. The CDR3 length is 15 residues. The germline V gene has CDR1 KGHSH and CDR2 LQKENI. Trimming removed 3 bases from V and 5 bases from J; junction bases left unmatched: 2.

The genes are TRBV7-2 and TRBJ2-1; D is perhaps TRBD2 (5 bases). Germline V gene data show CDR1 as SGHTA and CDR2 as FQGNSA. The CDR3 has 14 residues. V lost 5 bases, J lost 7 bases, and 15 bases lay in between. DNA for the CDR3: TGTGCCAGCAGCACGGGCCTCCCGGGGAATGAGCAGTTCTTC. This translates into CASSTGLPGNEQFF.

This clone was counted once. CDR3 nucleotide sequence: TGTGCCAGTAGTCACCAGGGACGGGACTATGGCTACACCTTC. Protein: CASSHQGRDYGYTF. The V call is TRBV19, the J call TRBJ1-2; D might be TRBD1 (5 bases). The CDR3 contains 14 residues. Per germline, CDR1 LNHDA and CDR2 SQIVND (reference sequence). V lost 5 bases to trimming and J lost 3 bases, with 13 bases between them.

The V call is TRBV15, the J call TRBJ1-4; D is ambiguous. The CDR3 has 12 residues. With 1 base removed from V and 10 bases from J, the gap between germline ends came to 7 bases. Germline V gene sequence: CDR1 LNHNV, CDR2 YYDKDF (reference sequence). CDR3 loop: CATSRGWGKLFF. The CDR3 bases are TGTGCCACCAGCAGAGGCTGGGGAAAACTGTTTTTT.

Details on this clone: Other nucleotide sequences from this sample produce the same CDR3. The rearrangement links TRBV25-1 to TRBJ2-7, with unresolved D. CDR1 is MGHDK and CDR2 is SYGVNS in the germline V gene. The CDR3 totals 11 residues. V shed 0 bases and J shed 3 bases, with 0 bases lying between them. DNA of the CDR3: TGTGCCAGCAGTGAATACTACGAGCAGTACTTC. It encodes CASSEYYEQYF.

The count of this clone is one. This sequence joins TRBV15 and TRBJ2-7; the D is unclear. Trimming stripped 0 bases from V and 3 bases from J, with 9 bases between. Germline CDR1 and CDR2: LNHNV and YYDKDF (reference sequence). The CDR3 is 14 amino acids. The CDR3 is CATSRDPALYEQYF. CDR3 DNA: TGTGCCACCAGCAGAGATCCTGCTCTCTACGAGCAGTACTTC.

In nucleotides, the CDR3 is TGTGCCAGCAGCTTAGTCCGGCGGGGTTACGAGCAGTACTTC. Its translation: CASSLVRRGYEQYF. This chain joins TRBV11-2 and TRBJ2-7; D is perhaps TRBD2 (6 bases). Germline V gene sequence: CDR1 SGHAT, CDR2 FQNNGV. The V end was cut by 1 base, the J end by 4 bases, with 11 bases between. This CDR3 is built from 14 residues.

This chain uses TRBV11-1 with TRBJ2-3, with 7 bases matching TRBD2. The CDR3 runs 13 residues. Germline assignment: CDR1 SGHAT and CDR2 FQDESV (reference sequence). V dropped 6 bases and J dropped 6; count of bases not matched to a gene: 6. Here the CDR3 reads CASRGGIRDTQYF. As DNA, the CDR3 is TGTGCCAGCAGGGGGGGGATAAGGGATACGCAGTATTTT.

The chain joins TRBV27 to TRBJ1-2; maybe TRBD1 (5 bases). V lost 0 bases to trimming and J lost 8 bases, with 19 bases between them. CDR1 and CDR2 from the germline V gene are MNHEY and SMNVEV (reference sequence). The CDR3 consists of 16 residues. CDR3 nucleotide sequence: TGTGCCAGCAGTTTATCGATTTTTCAGGGTACAATGGGCTACACCTTC. Encoded protein: CASSLSIFQGTMGYTF.

With regard to this clone: The identical CDR3 is also encoded by other nucleotide sequences in the sample. The V gene is TRBV29-1, the J gene TRBJ2-1, with D possibly TRBD2 on 6 matching bases. V gave up 4 bases and J gave up 0 bases, with 7 bases separating them. Germline CDR1 and CDR2: SQVTM and ANQGSEA. The CDR3 runs to 13 residues. CDR3 sequence: CSVAGDSYNEQFF. The CDR3 DNA reads as TGCAGCGTTGCGGGGGACTCCTACAATGAGCAGTTCTTC.

CDR3 nucleotides: TGTGCCAGCAGCTTCACAGGGACTGAGCAGTACTTC. Residues: CASSFTGTEQYF. The J gene is TRBJ2-7, the V gene TRBV7-2; D might be TRBD1 or TRBD2, each matching 6 bases. Germline V gene data show CDR1 as SGHTA and CDR2 as FQGNSA. V lost 3 bases, J lost 7 bases, and 10 bases lay in between. The CDR3 is 12 amino acids.

CDR3 nucleotides: TGTGCCAGCAGTTTATTTAGCGGGAGGATGGGCGGGGAGCTGTTTTTT. Its translation is CASSLFSGRMGGELFF. The chain is built from TRBV27 and TRBJ2-2; TRBD2 matches at 10 bases. Germline trimming cut 1 base from V and 7 bases from J; bases unmatched to any gene: 6. CDR1 MNHEY and CDR2 SMNVEV come from the germline V gene (reference sequence). The CDR3 loop spans 16 amino acids.

Here the CDR3 DNA reads TGCGCCAGCAGCTTGGAAGGGAGTTCCTATGGCTACACCTTC. This translates into CASSLEGSSYGYTF. The chain has TRBV5-1 and TRBJ1-2; D not certain. Germline CDR1 is SGHRS and CDR2 is YFSETQ. The V end was cut by 0 bases, the J end by 4 bases, with 10 bases between. The CDR3 extends over 14 amino acids.